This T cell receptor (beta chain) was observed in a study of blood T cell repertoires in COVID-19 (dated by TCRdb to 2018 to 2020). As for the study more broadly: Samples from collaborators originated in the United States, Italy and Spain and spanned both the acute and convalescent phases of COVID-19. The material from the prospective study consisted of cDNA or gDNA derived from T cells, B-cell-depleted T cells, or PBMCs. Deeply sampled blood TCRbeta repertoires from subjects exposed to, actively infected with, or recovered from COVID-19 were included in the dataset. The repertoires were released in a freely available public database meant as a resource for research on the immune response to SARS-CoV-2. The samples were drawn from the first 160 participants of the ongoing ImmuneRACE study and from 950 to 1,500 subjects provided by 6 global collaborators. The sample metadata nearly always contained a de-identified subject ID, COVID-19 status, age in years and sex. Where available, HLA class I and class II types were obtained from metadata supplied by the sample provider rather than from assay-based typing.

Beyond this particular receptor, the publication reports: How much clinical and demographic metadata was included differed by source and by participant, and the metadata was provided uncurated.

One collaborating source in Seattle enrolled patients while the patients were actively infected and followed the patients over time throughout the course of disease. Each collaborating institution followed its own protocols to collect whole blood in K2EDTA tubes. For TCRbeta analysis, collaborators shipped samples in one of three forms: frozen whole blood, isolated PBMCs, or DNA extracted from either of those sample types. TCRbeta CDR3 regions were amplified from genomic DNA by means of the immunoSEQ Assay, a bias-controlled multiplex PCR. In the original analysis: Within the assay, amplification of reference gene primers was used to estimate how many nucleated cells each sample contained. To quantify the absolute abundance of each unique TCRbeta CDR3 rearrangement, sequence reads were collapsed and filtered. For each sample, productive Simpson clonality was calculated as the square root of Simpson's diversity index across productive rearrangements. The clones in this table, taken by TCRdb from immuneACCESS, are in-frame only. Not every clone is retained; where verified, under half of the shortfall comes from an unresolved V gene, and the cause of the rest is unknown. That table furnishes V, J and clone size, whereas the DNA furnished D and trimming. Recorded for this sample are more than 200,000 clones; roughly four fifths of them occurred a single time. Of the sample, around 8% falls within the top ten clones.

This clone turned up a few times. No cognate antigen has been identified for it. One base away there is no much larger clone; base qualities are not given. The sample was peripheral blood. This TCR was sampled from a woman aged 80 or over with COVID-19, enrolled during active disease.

The CDR3 has the sequence CASSVGGAIIYEQYF. DNA sequence: TGTGCCAGCAGCGTCGGGGGGGCCATCATCTACGAGCAGTACTTC. The chain uses TRBV7-9 and TRBJ2-7, and TRBD2 aligns with 8 junction nucleotides. For this chain, trimming is 5 bases at the V end and 3 bases at the J end, and the number of junction bases without a gene match is 9. The CDR3 starts with the cysteine, ends with the phenylalanine, and has 15 residues. Only the CDR3 region is kept as DNA, spanning 45 bases read in frame from base 1. In the germline V gene (reference sequence), CDR1 corresponds to SEHNR and CDR2 to FQNEAQ.